The 22 T cell receptor beta chains below all came from one sample that was sequenced in a study of T cells in Graves' hyperthyroidism and ophthalmopathy. The investigators amplified TCR beta CDR3 regions from RNA transcripts. Initially, a first-round RT-PCR of the TCR CDR3 employed the HTBI primer set. Via MiXCR, TCRdb re-called the multiplex PCR reads, giving one row per CDR3 protein. The repertoire consists of about 640,000 distinct CDR3 sequences, with about a fifth occurring once and the leading ten covering more than 30%. Sequenced: blood. Source of these receptors: a man aged 30-40 years with Graves' ophthalmopathy.

This clonotype was seen ten or more times. J is TRBJ2-2 and V is TRBV24-1; 8 nucleotides agree with TRBD1. Trimming cost V 4 bases and J 1 base; bases outside gene matches: 4. Germline V gene sequence: CDR1 KGHDR, CDR2 SFDVKD. CDR3 size: 16 residues. CDR3 sequence (DNA): TGTGCCACCAGTGACCTAACAGGGGGGAACACCGGGGAGCTGTTTTTT. This gives the protein CATSDLTGGNTGELFF.

This clonotype was picked up a small number of times. J is TRBJ2-3 and V is TRBV7-8; 11 bases line up with TRBD1. The CDR3 extends over 16 amino acids. CDR1 and CDR2 (germline): SGHVS, FQNEAQ. The V gene end was trimmed by 5 bases and the J gene end by 3 bases; junction bases not matched to a gene: 7. CDR3 nucleotides: TGTGCCAGCAGCCGTGGACAGGGGGCGCCGACAGATACGCAGTATTTT. Translating it yields CASSRGQGAPTDTQYF.

The chain couples TRBV13 to TRBJ2-1; 8 bases fit TRBD2. Germline CDR1 and CDR2: PRHDT and FYEKMQ (reference sequence). This CDR3 spans 16 amino acids. V gave up 4 bases and J gave up 2 bases; unmatched junction bases: 7. This CDR3 reads CASSSSTGLAYNEQFF. For the CDR3, the DNA is TGTGCCAGCAGCTCCAGTACGGGACTAGCCTACAATGAGCAGTTCTTC. The full variable domain, in which reference TRBV13 and TRBJ2-1 provide the parts outside the CDR3, is AAGVIQSPRHLIKEKRETATLKCYPIPRHDTVYWYQQGPGQDPQFLISFYEKMQSDKGSIPDRFSAQQFSDYHSELNMSSLELGDSALYFCASSSSTGLAYNEQFFGPGTRLTVL.

This clonotype was recorded at least ten times. The chain links TRBV5-6 to TRBJ2-1; 8 nucleotides line up with TRBD2. Trimming took 3 bases from V and 6 from J; bases not matched to a gene: 5. Germline V lookup: CDR1 SGHDT, CDR2 YYEEEE. The CDR3 has 14 amino acids. The CDR3 DNA is TGTGCCAGCAGCTATACGGGAGGGAGCAATGAGCAGTTCTTC. It is translated as CASSYTGGSNEQFF.

The chain employs TRBV6-5 and TRBJ1-1; tentatively, D is TRBD1 (5 bases). Germline CDR1 MNHEY, CDR2 SVGAGI. CDR3 length: 15 residues. Trimming took 0 bases from V and 6 from J, leaving 14 bases between them. In nucleotides, the CDR3 is TGTGCCAGCAGTTACTCATGGTCCAGGGATGCTGAAGCTTTCTTT. This gives the protein CASSYSWSRDAEAFF.

The chain recombines TRBV10-1 with TRBJ2-7; 8 positions match TRBD2. Germline V CDR1 and CDR2: WNHNN, SYGVQD (reference sequence). The CDR3 extends over 15 amino acids. J was trimmed by 4 bases and V by 2 bases; bases with no gene match: 7. The CDR3 loop is CASSEMASGRYEQYF. For the CDR3, the DNA is TGCGCCAGCAGTGAGATGGCTAGCGGGCGTTACGAGCAGTACTTC.

This rearrangement joins TRBV7-9 to TRBJ2-7; D might be TRBD2 (6 bases). The CDR3 is made up of 16 amino acids. The V end lost 5 bases, the J end lost 1 base, and 18 bases lay between the germline ends. Germline CDR1 SEHNR, CDR2 FQNEAQ (reference sequence). This CDR3 is CASSAATGGKSYEQYF. The CDR3 nucleotides are TGTGCCAGCAGCGCCGCCACCGGCGGGAAGTCCTACGAGCAGTACTTC.

This clonotype was seen repeatedly, ten times or more. This chain joins TRBV6-5 and TRBJ2-7; D unresolved. Trimming pared 2 bases from V and 0 bases from J, leaving 11 bases between. From germline, CDR1 is MNHEY and CDR2 SVGAGI. The CDR3 is 15 residues long. CDR3 DNA: TGTGCCAGCAGTTACGCCCTATCTCGCTCCTACGAGCAGTACTTC. The encoded protein is CASSYALSRSYEQYF.

This clonotype has just a few counts. This sequence joins TRBV11-3 and TRBJ2-1, with TRBD2 matching 10 bases. Germline V gene data show CDR1 as SGHNT and CDR2 as YENEEA. The CDR3 has 18 amino acids. V was pared by 6 bases and J by 8 bases, with 19 bases of the junction left unmatched. The CDR3 loop is CASSPRTGSLTSGYEQFF. Written as DNA, the CDR3 is TGTGCCAGCAGTCCCCGGACAGGGTCCTTGACTAGCGGGTATGAGCAGTTCTTC.

This clonotype was seen ten or more times. CDR3 nucleotide sequence: TGTGCCAGCAACCTACTAGCGAAACCCTACGAGCAGTACTTC. Encoded protein: CASNLLAKPYEQYF. This chain links TRBV27 with TRBJ2-7; 7 bases align to TRBD2. Looked up from germline, CDR1 is MNHEY and CDR2 is SMNVEV (reference sequence). The CDR3 runs 14 residues. The V and J ends lost 7 bases and 2 bases, in that order; junction bases with no gene match: 8.

This clonotype was observed many times. CDR3 sequence: CASSDEIAGGKQYF. CDR3 bases: TGTGCCAGCAGTGATGAAATAGCGGGAGGGAAGCAGTACTTC. The chain couples TRBV2 to TRBJ2-7, with TRBD2 matching 11 bases. The CDR3 runs to 14 residues. Germline loops: CDR1 SNHLY, CDR2 FYNNEI. The ends lost 3 bases at V and 8 bases at J; junction bases unmatched: 6.

The chain joins TRBV5-1 to TRBJ2-7; 7 nucleotides match TRBD2. The CDR3 loop spans 18 amino acids. The J segment lost 0 bases and the V segment lost 0 bases, leaving 12 bases of the junction unmatched. Per germline, CDR1 SGHRS and CDR2 YFSETQ. The CDR3 spells CASSLDAASGTSSYEQYF. The CDR3 DNA follows: TGCGCCAGCAGCTTGGATGCGGCTAGCGGCACGAGCTCCTACGAGCAGTACTTC.

This clonotype was recorded a few times. The genes are TRBV30 and TRBJ1-5, with D possibly matching TRBD1 (5 bases). Per germline, CDR1 GTSNPN and CDR2 SVGIG (reference sequence). The CDR3 runs to 13 residues. The V and J ends lost 1 base and 4 bases respectively, with 8 bases between them. In DNA, the CDR3 is TGTGCCTGGAGTGGGACATCTAATCAGCCCCAGCATTTT. Translating it yields CAWSGTSNQPQHF.

The table lists this clonotype with a count of one. V usage is TRBV20-1 and J usage is TRBJ2-5, with 9 positions matching TRBD2. This CDR3 spans 13 amino acids. Germline-derived CDR1 and CDR2 are DFQATT and SNEGSKA (reference sequence). V gave up 5 bases and J gave up 4 bases; unmatched junction bases: 5. The CDR3 nucleotides are TGCAGTGCTCCTCGAGCGGGAGGAGAGACCCAGTACTTC. Protein sequence: CSAPRAGGETQYF.

Comment on this clonotype: An end of the junction does not agree with germline; a read error may underlie this. The rearrangement links TRBV28 to TRBJ2-2; possible D gene TRBD2, 5 bases. This CDR3 spans 11 amino acids. Germline CDR1 MDHEN, CDR2 SYDVKM. The CDR3 loop is CASRWAGELLF. DNA for the CDR3: TGTGCCAGCCGGTGGGCCGGGGAGCTGCTTTTT.

The rearrangement uses TRBV7-3 and TRBJ2-1; 8 positions agree with TRBD2. This CDR3 spans 15 amino acids. The ends lost 6 bases at V and 7 bases at J; junction bases unmatched: 11. CDR1 SGHTA and CDR2 FQGTGA come from the germline V gene. Here the CDR3 DNA reads TGTGCCAGCAGACGAACCGGGGGGGTAACGAATGAGCAGTTCTTC. This translates into CASRRTGGVTNEQFF.

The chain employs TRBV19 and TRBJ1-2; the D gene is possibly TRBD1 (6 bases). This CDR3 contains 16 residues. The V end lost 0 bases, the J end lost 4 bases, and 15 bases lay between the germline ends. CDR1 LNHDA and CDR2 SQIVND come from the germline V gene (reference sequence). Here the CDR3 reads CASSIEGRGGRYGYTF. CDR3 DNA: TGTGCCAGTAGTATAGAAGGCCGAGGGGGACGCTATGGCTACACCTTC.

This clonotype was recorded at least ten times. The chain is built from TRBV2 and TRBJ1-1, with unresolved D. The CDR3 loop spans 13 amino acids. Trimming shortened V by 9 bases and J by 0 bases, and 11 bases separated the two germline ends. Germline values: CDR1 SNHLY, CDR2 FYNNEI. The CDR3 DNA follows: TGTGCCAGAACGACGGATTTGAACACTGAAGCTTTCTTT. Translation: CARTTDLNTEAFF.

This clonotype was detected a few times. The chain links TRBV20-1 to TRBJ2-7; D uncertain. Germline assignment: CDR1 DFQATT and CDR2 SNEGSKA (reference sequence). The CDR3 is 16 amino acids. Trimming pared 0 bases from V and 2 bases from J, leaving 17 bases between. As DNA, the CDR3 is TGCAGTGCTAGAGATCGGCAACTCACCCTCCCCTACGAGCAGTACTTC. Translation: CSARDRQLTLPYEQYF.

The sample holds a few counts of this clonotype. V gene TRBV10-2 combines with J gene TRBJ2-1; TRBD1 matches at 8 bases. Per germline, CDR1 WSHSY and CDR2 SAAADI. V shed 2 bases and J 8 bases; nucleotides not matched to a gene: 2. The CDR3 spans 13 residues. For the CDR3, the DNA is TGCGCCAGCAGTGAGCCGACAGGGGATGAGCAGTTCTTC. This translates into CASSEPTGDEQFF.

Ten or more counts support this clonotype. This chain links TRBV6-1 with TRBJ1-1; TRBD1 matches at 8 bases. Germline CDR1 MNHNS, CDR2 SASEGT. This CDR3 region has 14 residues. The ends lost 0 bases at V and 5 bases at J; junction bases unmatched: 2. The CDR3 here is CASSEAGQGTEAFF. The CDR3 bases are TGTGCCAGCAGTGAAGCAGGACAGGGAACTGAAGCTTTCTTT.

This chain joins TRBV11-2 and TRBJ2-4; 10 bases are a match to TRBD2. Looked up from germline, CDR1 is SGHAT and CDR2 is FQNNGV. The CDR3 extends over 17 amino acids. The J segment lost 1 base and the V segment lost 5 bases, leaving 8 bases of the junction unmatched. Written as DNA, the CDR3 is TGTGCCAGCAGCCAAACCGGACTAGCGGACGCCAAAAACATTCAGTACTTC. Protein: CASSQTGLADAKNIQYF.